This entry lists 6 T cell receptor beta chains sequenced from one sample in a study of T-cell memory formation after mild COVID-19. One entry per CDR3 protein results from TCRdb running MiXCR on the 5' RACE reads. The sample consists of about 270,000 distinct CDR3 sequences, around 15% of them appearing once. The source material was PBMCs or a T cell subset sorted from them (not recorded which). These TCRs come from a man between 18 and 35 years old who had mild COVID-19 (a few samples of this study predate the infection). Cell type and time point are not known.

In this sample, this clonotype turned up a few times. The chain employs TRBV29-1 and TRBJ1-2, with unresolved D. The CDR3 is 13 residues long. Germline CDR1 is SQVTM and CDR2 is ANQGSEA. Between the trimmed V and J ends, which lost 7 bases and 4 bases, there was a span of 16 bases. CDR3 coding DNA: TGCAGCGCCGAGACGGATGAGATCTATGGCTACACCTTC. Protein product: CSAETDEIYGYTF.

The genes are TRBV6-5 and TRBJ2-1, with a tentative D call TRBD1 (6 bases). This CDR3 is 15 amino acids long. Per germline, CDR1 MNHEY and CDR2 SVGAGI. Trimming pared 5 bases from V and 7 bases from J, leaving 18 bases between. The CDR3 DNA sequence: TGTGCCAGCAGTACGCTACAGGGAACGGGTAATGAGCAGTTCTTC. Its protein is CASSTLQGTGNEQFF.

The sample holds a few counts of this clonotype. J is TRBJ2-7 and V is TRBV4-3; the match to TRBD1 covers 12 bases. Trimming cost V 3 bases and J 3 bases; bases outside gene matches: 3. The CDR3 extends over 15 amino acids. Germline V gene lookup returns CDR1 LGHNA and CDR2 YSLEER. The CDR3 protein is CASSQGQGAYYEQYF. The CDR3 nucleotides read TGCGCCAGCAGCCAGGGACAGGGGGCTTACTACGAGCAGTACTTC.

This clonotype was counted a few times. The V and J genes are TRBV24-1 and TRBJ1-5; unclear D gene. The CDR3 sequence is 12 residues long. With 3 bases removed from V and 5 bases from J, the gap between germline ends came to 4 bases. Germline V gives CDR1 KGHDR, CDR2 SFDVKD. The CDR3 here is CATSDIDQPQHF. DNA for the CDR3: TGTGCCACCAGTGATATCGATCAGCCCCAGCATTTT.

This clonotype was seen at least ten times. CDR3 in DNA: TGTGCCAGCAGTCCAGGGGTATACTCACCCCTCCACTTT. It codes for CASSPGVYSPLHF. The chain carries TRBV12-3 or TRBV12-4 and TRBJ1-6; D might be TRBD1 (6 bases). The CDR3 is 13 residues long. V was shortened by 5 bases and J by 10 bases, with 12 bases between the two germline ends.

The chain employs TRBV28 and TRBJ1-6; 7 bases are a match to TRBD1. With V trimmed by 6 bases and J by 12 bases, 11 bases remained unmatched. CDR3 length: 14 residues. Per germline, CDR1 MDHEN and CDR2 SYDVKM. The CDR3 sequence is CASSTHRDSRPLHF. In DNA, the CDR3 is TGTGCCAGCAGCACCCATAGGGACAGTAGACCCCTCCACTTT.